The clone carrying this T cell receptor (beta chain) has more than one count but fewer than ten. Its antigen remains unknown. CDR3 size: 11 residues. Deletions cut 4 bases from V and 5 bases from J, with 8 bases between. Germline V CDR1 and CDR2: SQVTM, ANQGSEA. Alongside a J-beta primer mix, a sample-barcoded 5' primer served in a second PCR lasting 7 to 11 cycles. TCRdb analysed the 5' RACE reads with MiXCR anew, one entry per CDR3 protein. The sample yields more than 1 million distinct CDR3 sequences, over 35% seen once. This sample is part of a study of blood T cells in healthy people across ages. Study-wide results and caveats: More naive CD4+ cells and higher diversity marked long-lived donors relative to aged donors.

The clonotype originates from an older woman in good health. This rearrangement joins TRBV29-1 to TRBJ2-5, with D unclear. The sequencing sample was made of blood. This CDR3 reads CSVAPGETQYF. In nucleotides, the CDR3 is TGCAGCGTTGCCCCCGGGGAGACCCAGTACTTC.